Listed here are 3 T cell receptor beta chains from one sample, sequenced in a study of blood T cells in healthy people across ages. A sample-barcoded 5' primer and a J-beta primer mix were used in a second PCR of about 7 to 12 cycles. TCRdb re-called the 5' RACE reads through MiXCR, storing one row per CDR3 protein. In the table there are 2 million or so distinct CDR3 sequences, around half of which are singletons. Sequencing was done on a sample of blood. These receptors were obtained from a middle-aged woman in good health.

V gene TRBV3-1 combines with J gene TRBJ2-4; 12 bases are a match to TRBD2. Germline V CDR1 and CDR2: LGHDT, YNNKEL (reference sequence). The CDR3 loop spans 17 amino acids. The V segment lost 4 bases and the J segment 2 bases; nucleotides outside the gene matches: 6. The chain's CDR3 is CASSRDGTSGPKNIQYF. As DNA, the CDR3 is TGTGCCAGCAGCCGAGACGGGACTAGCGGGCCCAAAAACATTCAGTACTTC.

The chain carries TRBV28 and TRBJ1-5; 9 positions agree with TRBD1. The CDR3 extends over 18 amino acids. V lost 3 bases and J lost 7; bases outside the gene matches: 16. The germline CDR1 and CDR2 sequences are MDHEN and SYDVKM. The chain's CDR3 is CASSLNVVVQGAGQPQHF. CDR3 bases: TGTGCCAGCAGTTTGAATGTCGTCGTACAGGGGGCCGGACAGCCCCAGCATTTT.

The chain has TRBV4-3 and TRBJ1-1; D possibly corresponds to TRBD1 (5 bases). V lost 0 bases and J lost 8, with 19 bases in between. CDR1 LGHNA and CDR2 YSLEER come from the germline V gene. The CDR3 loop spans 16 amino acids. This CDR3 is CASSQDGAGGHEEAFF. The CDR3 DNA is TGCGCCAGCAGCCAAGATGGGGCAGGAGGCCATGAGGAAGCTTTCTTT.